The sequence of this TCR beta chain was determined in a study of control samples from healthy donors and cancer patients. Here immunoSEQ multiplex PCR was the method, and the copy in TCRdb shows in-frame clones only, minus some. Of some 120,000 clones in the sample, 87% were seen once. V lost 0 bases to trimming and J lost 8 bases, with 7 bases between them. This CDR3 has 11 residues. Per the germline V gene, CDR1 is DFQATT and CDR2 is SNEGSKA (reference sequence). This TCR derives from a man aged 18 to 30 in good health. The sequenced material came from blood. The chain uses TRBV20-1 and TRBJ1-2, with D unresolved. The CDR3 protein is CSARDHFGYTF. Written as DNA, the CDR3 is TGCAGTGCTAGAGATCATTTCGGCTACACCTTC.